This TCR beta chain was observed in a study of blood T cell repertoires in COVID-19. Here immunoSEQ multiplex PCR was the method, and the copy in TCRdb shows in-frame clones only, minus some. The table has a few hundred thousand clones, 89% seen once. The CDR3 extends over 15 amino acids. V was pared by 6 bases and J by 6 bases, with 18 bases between. Germline V gene data show CDR1 as MNHEY and CDR2 as SMNVEV (reference sequence). The chain links TRBV27 to TRBJ2-1; a possible D gene is TRBD2 (7 bases). Specimen: peripheral blood. The receptor was derived from a man between 18 and 29 years old who had recovered from COVID-19. The DNA for the CDR3 is TGTGCCAGCAGAGCTAGAGGGGGGGGACTCAATGAGCAGTTCTTC. Encoded protein: CASRARGGGLNEQFF.